A selection of T cell receptor beta chains follows, all from one sample in a study of blood T cells in healthy people across ages. TCRdb fed the 5' RACE reads into MiXCR, producing one record per CDR3 protein. The data show 1,500,000 or so distinct CDR3 sequences, approximately 59% seen once. The source material was blood. The source is a man between 18 and 29 years old in good health. The CDR3 runs from the conserved cysteine through the conserved F or W. D genes are given only for firm matches. Clone sizes are given selectively: once, few, many, or a class where the clone is expanded.

J gene: TRBJ2-7; clone size: -; D gene: -; V gene: TRBV4-1; CDR3 protein: CASSQDGGLTYEQYF; CDR3 DNA: TGCGCCAGCAGCCAAGACGGGGGACTGACCTACGAGCAGTACTTC
J gene: TRBJ2-3; clone size: -; D gene: -; V gene: TRBV2; CDR3 protein: CASSAGVSSTDTQYF; CDR3 DNA: TGTGCCAGCAGTGCAGGGGTTTCTAGCACAGATACGCAGTATTTT
J gene: TRBJ2-5; clone size: -; D gene: TRBD2; V gene: TRBV27; CDR3 protein: CASSPRTSGRGETQYF; CDR3 DNA: TGTGCCAGCAGCCCCCGGACTAGCGGGAGAGGAGAGACCCAGTACTTC
J gene: TRBJ1-3; clone size: -; D gene: -; V gene: TRBV6-2/TRBV6-3; CDR3 protein: CASSDADSSGNTIYF; CDR3 DNA: TGTGCCAGCAGTGACGCGGATAGCTCTGGAAACACCATATATTTT
J gene: TRBJ2-7; clone size: -; D gene: -; V gene: TRBV5-1; CDR3 protein: CASGGALIHEQYF; CDR3 DNA: TGCGCCAGCGGAGGGGCTTTGATCCACGAGCAGTACTTC
J gene: TRBJ1-5; clone size: -; D gene: -; V gene: TRBV6-2/TRBV6-3; CDR3 protein: CATTTEGWQPQHF; CDR3 DNA: TGTGCCACGACAACGGAGGGTTGGCAGCCCCAGCATTTT
J gene: TRBJ2-7; clone size: few; D gene: -; V gene: TRBV4-1; CDR3 protein: CASSLRGGTDEQYF; CDR3 DNA: TGCGCCAGCAGCCTTCGTGGAGGGACCGACGAGCAGTACTTC
J gene: TRBJ1-5; clone size: -; D gene: -; V gene: TRBV20-1; CDR3 protein: CSANQGGNQPQHF; CDR3 DNA: TGCAGTGCTAACCAGGGAGGCAATCAGCCCCAGCATTTT
J gene: TRBJ2-7; clone size: -; D gene: -; V gene: TRBV20-1; CDR3 protein: CSARDSSMDEQYF; CDR3 DNA: TGCAGTGCTAGAGATTCCAGTATGGACGAGCAGTACTTC
J gene: TRBJ2-1; clone size: -; D gene: TRBD2; V gene: TRBV13; CDR3 protein: CASSFGTSDYNEQFF; CDR3 DNA: TGTGCCAGCAGTTTTGGGACTAGCGATTACAATGAGCAGTTCTTC
J gene: TRBJ2-3; clone size: few; D gene: TRBD1; V gene: TRBV20-1; CDR3 protein: CRAGTGDTQYF; CDR3 DNA: TGCAGGGCAGGGACAGGAGATACGCAGTATTTT
J gene: TRBJ2-6; clone size: -; D gene: -; V gene: TRBV6-1; CDR3 protein: CASRLGGAGANVLTF; CDR3 DNA: TGTGCCAGCCGACTCGGAGGAGCTGGGGCCAACGTCCTGACTTTC
J gene: TRBJ2-5; clone size: once; D gene: -; V gene: TRBV12-3/TRBV12-4; CDR3 protein: CASSVRWGAGAQYF; CDR3 DNA: TGTGCCAGCAGTGTGCGATGGGGGGCGGGGGCCCAGTACTTC
J gene: TRBJ2-7; clone size: -; D gene: -; V gene: TRBV5-1; CDR3 protein: CASSLENPSEDEQYF; CDR3 DNA: TGCGCCAGCAGCTTGGAAAATCCTTCGGAGGACGAGCAGTACTTC
J gene: TRBJ2-5; clone size: -; D gene: TRBD2; V gene: TRBV4-2; CDR3 protein: CASSQGRSSGRVETQYF; CDR3 DNA: TGTGCCAGCAGCCAAGGACGCTCTAGCGGGAGGGTGGAGACCCAGTACTTC
J gene: TRBJ1-2; clone size: -; D gene: TRBD1; V gene: TRBV29-1; CDR3 protein: CSGLGQGADGYTF; CDR3 DNA: TGCAGCGGACTGGGACAGGGGGCAGATGGCTACACCTTC
J gene: TRBJ2-5; clone size: -; D gene: -; V gene: TRBV4-1; CDR3 protein: CASSQRGPQETQYF; CDR3 DNA: TGCGCCAGCAGCCAAAGGGGTCCACAAGAGACCCAGTACTTC
J gene: TRBJ2-3; clone size: -; D gene: -; V gene: TRBV10-3; CDR3 protein: CASRAQDTQYF; CDR3 DNA: TGTGCCAGCAGGGCGCAGGATACGCAGTATTTT
J gene: TRBJ1-6; clone size: once; D gene: -; V gene: TRBV12-3/TRBV12-4; CDR3 protein: CASIGPQNSPLHF; CDR3 DNA: TGTGCCAGCATCGGACCGCAGAATTCACCCCTCCACTTT
J gene: TRBJ2-5; clone size: few; D gene: TRBD2; V gene: TRBV9; CDR3 protein: CASSVGGGRAGETQYF; CDR3 DNA: TGTGCCAGCAGCGTAGGTGGCGGGAGGGCCGGTGAGACCCAGTACTTC
J gene: TRBJ1-2; clone size: -; D gene: TRBD1; V gene: TRBV11-3; CDR3 protein: CASTPVGTGTNYGYTF; CDR3 DNA: TGTGCCAGCACCCCGGTCGGGACAGGGACTAACTATGGCTACACCTTC
J gene: TRBJ2-5; clone size: -; D gene: TRBD1; V gene: TRBV24-1; CDR3 protein: CATSDAGTGVQETQYF; CDR3 DNA: TGTGCCACCAGTGACGCCGGGACAGGGGTCCAAGAGACCCAGTACTTC
J gene: TRBJ2-5; clone size: -; D gene: TRBD1; V gene: TRBV11-2; CDR3 protein: CATSRDREPQYF; CDR3 DNA: TGTGCCACCAGCCGGGACAGGGAGCCGCAGTACTTC
J gene: TRBJ2-7; clone size: -; D gene: -; V gene: TRBV11-2; CDR3 protein: CASSLAVGAYEQYF; CDR3 DNA: TGTGCCAGCAGCTTAGCTGTAGGGGCCTACGAGCAGTACTTC
J gene: TRBJ2-2; clone size: -; D gene: -; V gene: TRBV7-8; CDR3 protein: CASSSLTSRQGTNTGELFF; CDR3 DNA: TGTGCCAGCAGCTCACTAACCTCAAGACAAGGGACGAACACCGGGGAGCTGTTTTTT
J gene: TRBJ2-7; clone size: -; D gene: -; V gene: TRBV6-1; CDR3 protein: CASSGRQTGSYEQYF; CDR3 DNA: TGTGCCAGCAGTGGAAGACAGACGGGATCCTACGAGCAGTACTTC
J gene: TRBJ2-2; clone size: -; D gene: TRBD1; V gene: TRBV29-1; CDR3 protein: CSVVRDRATGELFF; CDR3 DNA: TGCAGCGTTGTCCGGGACAGGGCCACCGGGGAGCTGTTTTTT
J gene: TRBJ2-3; clone size: -; D gene: TRBD2; V gene: TRBV11-2; CDR3 protein: CASSPWTSGGAADTQYF; CDR3 DNA: TGTGCCAGCAGCCCGTGGACTAGCGGGGGGGCCGCAGATACGCAGTATTTT
J gene: TRBJ1-6; clone size: few; D gene: TRBD1; V gene: TRBV4-2; CDR3 protein: CASSQEGGTGDSPLHF; CDR3 DNA: TGTGCCAGCAGCCAAGAAGGGGGGACAGGTGATTCACCCCTCCACTTT
J gene: TRBJ1-2; clone size: -; D gene: -; V gene: TRBV12-3/TRBV12-4; CDR3 protein: CASSFRQGYTF; CDR3 DNA: TGTGCCAGCAGTTTTCGGCAGGGGTACACCTTC
J gene: TRBJ2-7; clone size: -; D gene: TRBD1; V gene: TRBV10-3; CDR3 protein: CAISHGTGGLEQYF; CDR3 DNA: TGTGCCATCAGTCACGGGACAGGAGGACTCGAGCAGTACTTC
J gene: TRBJ1-2; clone size: -; D gene: -; V gene: TRBV15; CDR3 protein: CATSRDRLSTDGYTF; CDR3 DNA: TGTGCCACCAGCAGAGATCGCCTTTCGACGGATGGCTACACCTTC
J gene: TRBJ2-7; clone size: once; D gene: -; V gene: TRBV4-3; CDR3 protein: CASSQGPTGPTTYEQYF; CDR3 DNA: TGCGCCAGCAGCCAAGGACCCACAGGCCCCACAACCTACGAGCAGTACTTC
J gene: TRBJ1-3; clone size: -; D gene: -; V gene: TRBV5-1; CDR3 protein: CASSFAPGAGNTIYF; CDR3 DNA: TGCGCCAGCAGCTTCGCCCCAGGGGCTGGAAACACCATATATTTT
J gene: TRBJ2-3; clone size: once; D gene: -; V gene: TRBV7-2; CDR3 protein: CASSLQQTSDQRYF; CDR3 DNA: TGTGCCAGCAGCCTTCAACAGACCTCGGACCAGCGGTATTTT
J gene: TRBJ2-3; clone size: -; D gene: -; V gene: TRBV20-1; CDR3 protein: CSATRIGRGRADTQYF; CDR3 DNA: TGCAGTGCTACCAGGATTGGGCGGGGGCGCGCAGATACGCAGTATTTT
J gene: TRBJ2-3; clone size: -; D gene: -; V gene: TRBV4-2; CDR3 protein: CASSQEYRYTDTQYF; CDR3 DNA: TGTGCCAGCAGCCAAGAGTACAGGTACACAGATACGCAGTATTTT
J gene: TRBJ2-6; clone size: -; D gene: TRBD1; V gene: TRBV6-1; CDR3 protein: CASSDLGTGGFSGANVLTF; CDR3 DNA: TGTGCCAGCAGTGACCTCGGGACAGGGGGATTCTCTGGGGCCAACGTCCTGACTTTC
J gene: TRBJ2-3; clone size: -; D gene: -; V gene: TRBV27; CDR3 protein: CASPLDSLSTDTQYF; CDR3 DNA: TGTGCCAGCCCCCTTGACAGTCTAAGCACAGATACGCAGTATTTT
J gene: TRBJ1-1; clone size: -; D gene: -; V gene: TRBV4-1; CDR3 protein: CASSQVVGRNTEAFF; CDR3 DNA: TGCGCCAGCAGCCAAGTGGTTGGTAGGAACACTGAAGCTTTCTTT
J gene: TRBJ2-1; clone size: few; D gene: -; V gene: TRBV6-5; CDR3 protein: CASSYSGTTYNEQFF; CDR3 DNA: TGTGCCAGCAGTTACTCGGGGACGACTTACAATGAGCAGTTCTTC
J gene: TRBJ2-3; clone size: -; D gene: -; V gene: TRBV12-3/TRBV12-4; CDR3 protein: CASTRGGRGTDTQYF; CDR3 DNA: TGTGCCAGCACCCGCGGCGGTAGGGGCACAGATACGCAGTATTTT
J gene: TRBJ2-7; clone size: few; D gene: TRBD2; V gene: TRBV4-1; CDR3 protein: CASSPSSLGLEPYEQYF; CDR3 DNA: TGCGCCAGCAGCCCATCTTCTCTGGGACTAGAACCCTACGAGCAGTACTTC
J gene: TRBJ2-1; clone size: -; D gene: TRBD1; V gene: TRBV29-1; CDR3 protein: CSVPGTGGSYNEQFF; CDR3 DNA: TGCAGCGTCCCCGGGACAGGGGGCTCCTACAATGAGCAGTTCTTC
J gene: TRBJ2-7; clone size: -; D gene: TRBD1; V gene: TRBV2; CDR3 protein: CARRQGHEQYF; CDR3 DNA: TGTGCCAGGAGACAGGGCCACGAGCAGTACTTC
J gene: TRBJ2-7; clone size: -; D gene: -; V gene: TRBV4-3; CDR3 protein: CASSQAWHPGGYEQYF; CDR3 DNA: TGCGCCAGCAGCCAAGCTTGGCATCCTGGAGGCTACGAGCAGTACTTC
J gene: TRBJ2-1; clone size: -; D gene: -; V gene: TRBV27; CDR3 protein: CASSVGLNNEQFF; CDR3 DNA: TGTGCCAGCAGTGTTGGCTTGAACAATGAGCAGTTCTTC
J gene: TRBJ2-5; clone size: -; D gene: -; V gene: TRBV19; CDR3 protein: CATRDRERETQYF; CDR3 DNA: TGTGCCACCCGAGATCGGGAACGGGAGACCCAGTACTTC
J gene: TRBJ2-7; clone size: -; D gene: -; V gene: TRBV2; CDR3 protein: CASSDGGQNYEQYF; CDR3 DNA: TGTGCCAGCAGTGATGGCGGGCAGAACTACGAGCAGTACTTC
J gene: TRBJ2-1; clone size: few; D gene: TRBD2; V gene: TRBV27; CDR3 protein: CASSSHSLAGGTRSSYNEQFF; CDR3 DNA: TGTGCCAGCAGTTCCCACTCACTAGCGGGGGGGACTCGAAGCTCCTACAATGAGCAGTTCTTC
J gene: TRBJ2-1; clone size: -; D gene: -; V gene: TRBV6-5; CDR3 protein: CASSHPGEEQFF; CDR3 DNA: TGTGCCAGCAGTCACCCGGGAGAAGAGCAGTTCTTC
J gene: TRBJ2-1; clone size: -; D gene: -; V gene: TRBV12-3/TRBV12-4; CDR3 protein: CASSSGHPADEQFF; CDR3 DNA: TGTGCCAGCAGTTCAGGACACCCGGCGGATGAGCAGTTCTTC
J gene: TRBJ2-6; clone size: few; D gene: -; V gene: TRBV18; CDR3 protein: CASSTRASGANVLTF; CDR3 DNA: TGTGCCAGCTCAACTAGGGCCTCTGGGGCCAACGTCCTGACTTTC
J gene: TRBJ2-7; clone size: -; D gene: -; V gene: TRBV6-5; CDR3 protein: CASSYRQKHGEQYF; CDR3 DNA: TGTGCCAGCAGTTACCGTCAGAAACATGGCGAGCAGTACTTC
J gene: TRBJ2-7; clone size: many; D gene: -; V gene: TRBV5-1; CDR3 protein: CASSANGYEQYF; CDR3 DNA: TGCGCCAGCAGCGCAAACGGGTACGAGCAGTACTTC
J gene: TRBJ2-7; clone size: few; D gene: TRBD1; V gene: TRBV29-1; CDR3 protein: CSVPGQGERGEQYF; CDR3 DNA: TGCAGCGTCCCGGGACAGGGGGAAAGAGGCGAGCAGTACTTC
J gene: TRBJ2-2; clone size: few; D gene: -; V gene: TRBV7-9; CDR3 protein: CASSLEGQANTGELFF; CDR3 DNA: TGTGCCAGCAGCTTAGAAGGTCAGGCGAACACCGGGGAGCTGTTTTTT
J gene: TRBJ2-1; clone size: once; D gene: TRBD1; V gene: TRBV7-9; CDR3 protein: CASKTGQMYNEQFF; CDR3 DNA: TGTGCCAGCAAGACGGGACAGATGTACAATGAGCAGTTCTTC
J gene: TRBJ2-5; clone size: -; D gene: TRBD2; V gene: TRBV3-1; CDR3 protein: CASSRPGLAGRQETQYF; CDR3 DNA: TGTGCCAGCAGCCGCCCAGGACTAGCGGGAAGGCAAGAGACCCAGTACTTC
J gene: TRBJ1-3; clone size: -; D gene: -; V gene: TRBV2; CDR3 protein: CASRLTSSTGNTIYF; CDR3 DNA: TGTGCCAGCAGACTGACAAGCTCAACGGGAAACACCATATATTTT